The T cell receptor (beta chain) described here comes from a study of long-term antiretroviral therapy in people with HIV (dated by TCRdb to the early 2020s). Background on the whole study: Collection of the earliest samples took place about a decade ahead of the 2015 WHO recommendation for immediate ART, at a time when ART was typically delayed until CD4 counts fell. A retrospective serial study tested whether changes in peripheral blood TRB repertoire composition and diversity were associated with ART initiation and durable HIV suppression. Among the 25 to 35 participants with HIV, around ten were female. Test extractions of a monoclonal T-cell line alongside under 35 polyclonal samples showed no cross-contamination during QIAcube processing. From some 33 adults with confirmed HIV infection, the cohort provided some 200 cryopreserved PBMC samples, gathered serially across a mean of about 6 years (range 1-12).

The immunoSEQ hsTCRB v3.0 assay was used at survey level resolution to sequence the TRB variable region. A depth of roughly 40,000-55,000 T-cell genomes per sample was targeted for TRB sequencing. An Illumina MiSeq with a v3 150-cycle kit was used to sequence the pooled TRB libraries. The authors' pipeline ran thus. Repertoire analysis was run in R within a reproducible Nextflow workflow that covered QC, data transformation and analysis. Custom analyses were implemented in LymphoSeq2, an R package for AIRR-Seq data exploration. A handful of samples yielding fewer than 5000 total TRB sequences were excluded, leaving more than 150 analyzed HIV repertoires. Among the 170 to 200 retained HIV repertoires, 55 to 60 were collected before ART initiation and 120 to 130 were collected after ART initiation. Each repertoire was downsampled to 5000 TRB nucleotide sequences, and summary statistics were averaged across 100 downsampling iterations. TRB sequences were retained for analysis only if CDR3 regions of at least seven amino acids were present. Diversity was assessed using a clonality score derived from Shannon entropy and using the Gini coefficient. In the repertoire networks, any two of the top 5000 CDR3 amino acid sequences were connected whenever the two sequences differed by an edit distance of one. For TRB CDR3 amino acid sequences, antigen specificity groups and MHC restriction were predicted with GLIPH2. Known CMV, EBV, HIV or tissue antigen associations were flagged by matching CDR3 amino acid sequences against VDJdb and McPAS-TCR. Pre-ART, post-ART and control groups were compared with Wilcoxon signed-rank tests and Holm-Bonferroni correction. In TCRdb, the immuneACCESS table is reduced to in-frame sequences with V and J assigned. These tables do not hold every clone; where another copy was compared, an unresolved V gene accounts for under half, and the others remain unexplained. The V and J calls and clone size are taken from that table; D and trimming were inferred from the DNA. The sample data list tens of thousands of clones, and 90% to 95% of these were observed just once. 2.5% to 3% of the sample lies in the top ten.

To be included, a participant needed at least one PBMC sample from before ART initiation plus at least two post-ART samples. Treatment was received in the United States of America by all participants with HIV. Cryopreserved samples of about 0.95-11 million PBMC were thawed and washed before DNA extraction. At the time of the earliest PBMC sample, participants with HIV were aged between about 23 and 55 years. Per participant, PBMC samples came from 1-4 timepoints prior to ART initiation and 2-8 timepoints following ART initiation, for a median of 7 samples. Serial HIV viral load, CD4+ T-cell count, ART history and demographic data were obtained for every participant. Using a Qiagen kit on a QIAcube, genomic DNA was extracted from unsorted PBMC, with samples processed in batches of 12. Per the germline V gene, SGHAT is the CDR1 and FQNNGV is the CDR2. The CDR3 contains 14 residues, cysteine and phenylalanine counted. Just CDR3 DNA is preserved here, 42 bases in frame from base 1. V trim: 5 bases; J trim: 0 bases; unmatched bases: 1.

Study-level results and caveats: Because pre-ART samples had limited cell numbers, unsorted PBMC were profiled rather than sorted CD4+ and CD8+ T cells. Starting ART was linked to a significant rise in TRB diversity, yet even after long-term ART the diversity remained significantly lower than in transplant donor controls. CDR3 length ranges in HIV repertoires were narrower than in controls, and network structure suggested an antigen-experienced repertoire with only a slight naive shift after ART. Expanded TRB clones identified before ART initiation dominated the repertoire at all time points, although this dominance fluctuated and declined in many PLHIV after ART. Limited PBMC availability meant only the TCR beta chain was sequenced, without alpha chain pairing. The samples span the years 2004 to 2017, and the ART regimens used may be less effective than current regimens. Inferences about post-ART repertoire changes are limited because no data were available on ART adherence, viral resistance or therapy changes.

A word on this clone: The clone's antigen remains unknown. Within one base of it there is no much larger clone, and no base qualities were kept.

The rearranged chain carries TRBV11-2 and TRBJ2-7, with TRBD2 matching 10 junction bases. The sequenced sample was unsorted PBMCs, obtained more than 7.3 years after starting antiretroviral therapy. The clonotype was recovered from a man in his fifties with HIV. The CDR3 region reads CASSLAGASYEQYF. The sequenced DNA is TGTGCCAGCAGCCTAGCGGGGGCCTCCTACGAGCAGTACTTC.